A selection of T cell receptor beta chains follows, all from one sample in a study of cytomegalovirus exposure and HLA in healthy donors. Method: immunoSEQ multiplex PCR; TCRdb's copy keeps in-frame clones and lacks some. The table has more than 100,000 clones, about 80% seen once; the top ten hold 25% to 35%. The sequencing input was PBMCs. The receptor set was obtained from a man between 60 and 75 years old in good health and CMV-seropositive. CDR3s include the opening cysteine and the closing phenylalanine or tryptophan. D genes are given only for firm matches. The size of a clone is reported for some rows only, either as once, few or many, or as a class for expanded clones.

d_gene,abundance,v_gene,j_gene,CDR3nt,CDR3aa
-,-,TRBV9,TRBJ2-5,TGTGCCAGCAGCGTACTTAGCGGCCAGGAGGGAGAGACCCAGTACTTC,CASSVLSGQEGETQYF
TRBD2,-,TRBV5-4,TRBJ2-3,TGTGCCAGCAGCCCCGGGACTAGCGGGGGGGAAGATACGCAGTATTTT,CASSPGTSGGEDTQYF
TRBD1,-,TRBV19,TRBJ1-5,TGTGCCACCCAGACAGGGTCAGCGGGCAATCAGCCCCAGCATTTT,CATQTGSAGNQPQHF
TRBD1,few,TRBV5-1,TRBJ1-1,TGCGCCAGCAGCTTTACAGGGGGCGGGGACACTGAAGCTTTCTTT,CASSFTGGGDTEAFF
-,-,TRBV27,TRBJ2-7,TGTGCCAGCAGTTCCCGACAGGTAGGCTACGAGCAGTACTTC,CASSSRQVGYEQYF
-,-,TRBV27,TRBJ2-6,TGTGCCAGCAGTCCTGGACAGATCTCTGGGGCCAACGTCCTGACTTTC,CASSPGQISGANVLTF
TRBD1,-,TRBV14,TRBJ2-3,TGTGCCAGCAGCCAAGATTCCCGAACAGGGGGTTCGTCAGATACGCAGTATTTT,CASSQDSRTGGSSDTQYF
-,-,TRBV15,TRBJ2-5,TGTGCCACCAGCAGAGTAGGGGTGGAAGGAACCCAGTACTTC,CATSRVGVEGTQYF
-,-,TRBV9,TRBJ1-4,TGTGCCAGCAACAAAGCCGGGACACCCTCTGAAAAACTGTTTTTT,CASNKAGTPSEKLFF
-,few,TRBV5-8,TRBJ2-5,TGTGCCAGCAGCTTACGGCCTTCTAGAGAGACCCAGTACTTC,CASSLRPSRETQYF
-,-,TRBV9,TRBJ1-2,TGTGCCAGCAGCGTAGCGGAGGGAGGGTACTATGGCTACACCTTC,CASSVAEGGYYGYTF
-,-,TRBV7-3,TRBJ2-3,TGTGCCAGCAGCTTAGCTGCGTCCACAGATACGCAGTATTTT,CASSLAASTDTQYF
TRBD1,-,TRBV5-1,TRBJ2-7,TGCGCCAGCAGCTTGGATGGGACAGGGCTTTTCCACGAGCAGTACTTC,CASSLDGTGLFHEQYF
-,-,TRBV18,TRBJ1-4,TGTGCCAGCTCACCCCAGCGGGCCGCAACTAATGAAAAACTGTTTTTT,CASSPQRAATNEKLFF
TRBD1,-,TRBV27,TRBJ2-7,TGTGCCAGCAGTCCTAAGGGACAGGGGGCATACGAGCAGTACTTC,CASSPKGQGAYEQYF
TRBD1,-,TRBV10-3,TRBJ2-7,TGTGCCATCATGGGGGGACAGGGGGTATCCTACGAGCAGTACTTC,CAIMGGQGVSYEQYF
-,-,TRBV19,TRBJ1-1,TGTGCCAGTAGCTACGGGGGATCGGACACTGAAGCTTTCTTT,CASSYGGSDTEAFF
TRBD1,-,TRBV5-6,TRBJ1-2,TGTGCCAGCAGCTTGGTTGGGGACAGGGGACATGGCTACACCTTC,CASSLVGDRGHGYTF
TRBD1,-,TRBV29-1,TRBJ1-5,TGCAGCGTGAAACAGGGGGATCAGCCCCAGCATTTT,CSVKQGDQPQHF
TRBD2,once,TRBV11-2,TRBJ2-7,TGTGCCAGCAGCAACGGACTAGCGGGATCCTACGAGCAGTACTTC,CASSNGLAGSYEQYF
TRBD2,-,TRBV6-4,TRBJ2-3,TGTGCCAGCAGCTACGCCGGGACTAGCGGGGCCTTCCAGTATTTT,CASSYAGTSGAFQYF
-,-,TRBV7-6,TRBJ1-3,TGTGCCAGCAGCCCCCGGGGGTCGGGAAACACCATATATTTT,CASSPRGSGNTIYF
-,-,TRBV5-8,TRBJ2-3,TGTGCCAGCAGCGGGGACTTAAAAACAGATACGCAGTATTTT,CASSGDLKTDTQYF
TRBD1,-,TRBV28,TRBJ1-5,TGTGCCAGCAGTGCCCGGGACAGGGTCAAGCCCCAGCATTTT,CASSARDRVKPQHF
TRBD2,few,TRBV19,TRBJ2-7,TGTGCCAGTAGTAGGAGCGGGAGGTACGAGCAGTACTTC,CASSRSGRYEQYF
-,-,TRBV2,TRBJ1-6,TGTGCCAGCAGTGATAGACAGAAGAATTCACCCCTCCACTTT,CASSDRQKNSPLHF
-,-,TRBV19,TRBJ1-1,TGTGCCAGTAGTATCGCGCCGCGGACAGAGAACACTGAAGCTTTCTTT,CASSIAPRTENTEAFF
TRBD2,once,TRBV5-8,TRBJ2-3,TGTGCCAGCAGCTACCGACTAGCGGGGAGCACAGATACGCAGTATTTT,CASSYRLAGSTDTQYF
TRBD1,-,TRBV18,TRBJ1-2,TGTGCCAGCTCACCGGGTCAATTAGGGACAGCACGTGGCTACACCTTC,CASSPGQLGTARGYTF
-,-,TRBV5-4,TRBJ1-2,TGTGCCAGCAGCTCAAACAGCAGGGAGGTCTATGGCTACACCTTC,CASSSNSREVYGYTF
TRBD2,-,TRBV28,TRBJ2-1,TGTGCCAGCCTGACTAGCGGGAGAGATGAGCAGTTCTTC,CASLTSGRDEQFF
-,-,TRBV29-1,TRBJ1-1,TGCAGCGTTCTCGAAGCTTTCTTT,CSVLEAFF
TRBD1,few,TRBV29-1,TRBJ2-5,TGCAGCGAAACAGGGGGCTTGGGAGAGACCCAGTACTTC,CSETGGLGETQYF
-,-,TRBV6-6,TRBJ1-5,TGTGCCAGCAGTTATCATCCAGGCAATCAGCCCCAGCATTTT,CASSYHPGNQPQHF
TRBD1,few,TRBV5-5,TRBJ1-3,TGTGCCAGCGGCAGACAGGGCCTCTCTGGAAACACCATATATTTT,CASGRQGLSGNTIYF
-,-,TRBV6-5,TRBJ1-2,TGTGCCAGCAGGGACCGACAGATAGCTAACTATGGCTACACCTTC,CASRDRQIANYGYTF
TRBD1,-,TRBV7-9,TRBJ1-1,TGTTCCAGCAGCTTAATACAGGGGTTCATGTATAGCACTGAAGCTTTCTTT,CSSSLIQGFMYSTEAFF
TRBD2,-,TRBV30,TRBJ2-3,TGTGCCTGGGCCGGGACTAGCGTCACAGATACGCAGTATTTT,CAWAGTSVTDTQYF
TRBD1,-,TRBV2,TRBJ1-2,TGTGCCAGCAGTGAACTACAGGGGCCGGCGAATGGCTACACCTTC,CASSELQGPANGYTF
TRBD1,-,TRBV19,TRBJ1-5,TGTGCCAGTAAATCCAGGGGGCTTCAGCCCCAGCATTTT,CASKSRGLQPQHF
TRBD2,-,TRBV5-4,TRBJ2-2,TGTGCCAGCAGCCGAACTCTAAACCTAGCGGGGGGAGGCACCGGGGAGCTGTTTTTT,CASSRTLNLAGGGTGELFF
TRBD1,-,TRBV2,TRBJ2-7,TGTGCCAGCAGTAGAGGCCGGGACAGGGTCTACGAGCAGTACTTC,CASSRGRDRVYEQYF
-,-,TRBV4-1,TRBJ2-7,TGCGCCAGCAGCCAAGGAAGCCAGGCCTACGAGCAGTACTTC,CASSQGSQAYEQYF
-,-,TRBV11-3,TRBJ2-2,TGTGCCAGCAGCCCCGGGGGTTGGGAACTGAACACCGGGGAGCTGTTTTTT,CASSPGGWELNTGELFF
-,-,TRBV9,TRBJ2-2,TGTGCCAGCAGCGCGACCGGGGAGCTGTTTTTT,CASSATGELFF
TRBD1,-,TRBV4-2,TRBJ2-5,TGTGCCAGCAGCCGCTCCGGGACAGGGGGCGAAGAGACCCAGTACTTC,CASSRSGTGGEETQYF
-,-,TRBV19,TRBJ2-2,TGTGCCAGTAGTATGGTCAGGGGGGTCGGGGAGCTGTTTTTT,CASSMVRGVGELFF
-,-,TRBV5-1,TRBJ1-2,TGCGCCAGCAGCTTGGATAGCTATGGCTACACCTTC,CASSLDSYGYTF